The subject of this entry is one T cell receptor (beta chain). The source material, RNA transcripts, was used to amplify TCR beta CDR3 regions. The HTBI primer set drove a first-round RT-PCR of the TCR CDR3. TCRdb recomputed calls from the multiplex PCR reads with MiXCR, one row per CDR3 protein. The table has just under 750,000 distinct CDR3 sequences, roughly a third seen once. The V end was cut by 6 bases, the J end by 6 bases, with 11 bases between. From germline, CDR1 is DFQATT and CDR2 SNEGSKA (reference sequence). There are 11 residues in the CDR3. The sample belongs to a study of T cells in Graves' hyperthyroidism and ophthalmopathy.

The receptor comes from a woman between 40 and 50 years old with Graves' hyperthyroidism. V is TRBV20-1 and J is TRBJ2-5; D uncertain. Material for sequencing was blood. The CDR3 protein is CSATPVQTQYF. Here the CDR3 DNA reads TGCAGTGCCACCCCAGTCCAGACCCAGTACTTC.